Each of the 24 T cell receptor beta chains below was sequenced from the same sample in a study of T cell responses to AZD1222 COVID-19 vaccine. Profiled with immunoSEQ multiplex PCR; TCRdb holds only in-frame clones, not every one. The table includes 100,000 or so clones, roughly 89% detected once. Sequenced here: peripheral blood, sampled on day 0 of AZD1222 vaccination. All receptors come from an adult in good health.

This chain links TRBV4-1 with TRBJ1-6; D gene ambiguous. This CDR3 contains 15 residues. Trimming cost V 1 base and J 0 bases, with 4 bases left between them. The V gene's germline CDR1 is MGHRA and CDR2 YSYEKL. The CDR3 here is CASSQGSSYNSPLHF. CDR3 sequence (DNA): TGCGCCAGCAGCCAAGGGAGCTCCTATAATTCACCCCTCCACTTT.

The CDR3 spells CASSLASTGTEAFF. The CDR3 DNA follows: TGTGCCAGCAGCTTAGCTTCAACAGGGACTGAAGCTTTCTTT. The chain uses TRBV7-9 and TRBJ1-1, with D tentatively TRBD1 (6 bases). V was shortened by 0 bases and J by 5 bases, with 10 bases between the two germline ends. The germline V gene encodes CDR1 SEHNR and CDR2 FQNEAQ (reference sequence). CDR3 length equals 14 residues.

The chain uses TRBV25-1 and TRBJ1-2, with D perhaps matching TRBD1 (5 bases). This CDR3 spans 16 amino acids. The germline gives CDR1 MGHDK, CDR2 SYGVNS. The ends were cut back, 2 bases at V and 2 bases at J, with 15 bases in the middle. CDR3 sequence (DNA): TGTGCCAGCAGTGAAACCCTGCAGGGACGCAACTATGGCTACACCTTC. It yields the protein CASSETLQGRNYGYTF.

The chain couples TRBV7-9 to TRBJ2-7, with a weak D call TRBD2 (6 bases). The germline gives CDR1 SEHNR, CDR2 FQNEAQ (reference sequence). V lost 4 bases and J 3 bases, leaving 13 bases between the germline ends. The CDR3 is 14 amino acids. The CDR3 region is CASSSGGMDYEQYF. As DNA, the CDR3 is TGTGCCAGCAGCTCTGGAGGGATGGACTACGAGCAGTACTTC. Full variable domain (outside the CDR3, taken from reference TRBV7-9 and TRBJ2-7): DTGVSQNPRHKITKRGQNVTFRCDPISEHNRLYWYRQTLGQGPEFLTYFQNEAQLEKSRLLSDRFSAERPKGSFSTLEIQRTEQGDSAMYLCASSSGGMDYEQYFGPGTRLTVT.

The chain couples TRBV27 to TRBJ1-2, with 7 bases aligning to TRBD1. The trim removed 2 bases at V and 4 bases at J, leaving 7 bases unmatched. From germline, CDR1 is MNHEY and CDR2 SMNVEV (reference sequence). This CDR3 is 15 amino acids long. The CDR3 here is CASSLQQGTSYGYTF. In nucleotides, the CDR3 is TGTGCCAGCAGTTTACAACAGGGGACTAGCTATGGCTACACCTTC.

The V gene is TRBV5-1, the J gene TRBJ1-4, with TRBD1 as a possible D gene (6 bases). CDR1 and CDR2 (germline): SGHRS, YFSETQ. Trimming shortened V by 5 bases and J by 11 bases, and 25 bases separated the two germline ends. The CDR3 loop spans 16 amino acids. CDR3 DNA sequence: TGCGCCAGCAGGAGGTCCCAGGGGACTAACGGAGACAAACTGTTTTTT. Protein product: CASRRSQGTNGDKLFF. Looking up the rest from reference TRBV5-1 and TRBJ1-4 gives the full variable domain: KAGVTQTPRYLIKTRGQQVTLSCSPISGHRSVSWYQQTPGQGLQFLFEYFSETQRNKGNFPGRFSGRQFSNSRSEMNVSTLELGDSALYLCASRRSQGTNGDKLFFGSGTQLSVL.

V is TRBV18 and J is TRBJ1-1; perhaps TRBD1 as D (5 bases). The length of the CDR3 is 17 residues. CDR1 KGHSH and CDR2 LQKENI come from the germline V gene. Trimming took off 5 bases at V and 1 base at J, with 20 bases between the two ends. The CDR3 DNA reads TGTGCCAGCTCAAAGGGGACTTCAATAAATCGGAACACTGAAGCTTTCTTT. This gives the protein CASSKGTSINRNTEAFF.

This clone was seen once. V and J are TRBV19 and TRBJ2-5; tentative D call: TRBD1 (6 bases). The CDR3 sequence is 16 residues long. Between the trimmed V and J ends, which lost 4 bases and 5 bases, there was a span of 20 bases. The germline gives CDR1 LNHDA, CDR2 SQIVND (reference sequence). CDR3 bases: TGTGCCAGTAGTACCTCGTTGGGGGCGCCCTGGGAGACCCAGTACTTC. Amino acids: CASSTSLGAPWETQYF.

This clone was seen once. The gene calls are TRBV5-6 and TRBJ2-7; D is uncertain. The CDR3 totals 14 residues. The germline V gene encodes CDR1 SGHDT and CDR2 YYEEEE. Trimming took 5 bases from V and 4 from J, leaving 16 bases between them. The CDR3 region is CASRLKAMPYEQYF. The CDR3 nucleotides read TGTGCCAGCAGGTTAAAGGCTATGCCTTACGAGCAGTACTTC.

In DNA, the CDR3 is TGTGCCAGCAGCTTGGCGCTAGCGGCACCTAAAGAGACCCAGTACTTC. This sequence encodes CASSLALAAPKETQYF. The genes are TRBV5-5 and TRBJ2-5; 7 nucleotides match TRBD2. Germline-derived CDR1 and CDR2 are SGHKS and YYEKEE (reference sequence). CDR3 length: 16 residues. Losses at the gene ends were 0 bases for V and 3 bases for J; bases not matched to a gene: 8.

The chain is built from TRBV27 and TRBJ1-2, with unresolved D. This CDR3 is built from 13 residues. Germline CDR1 and CDR2: MNHEY and SMNVEV (reference sequence). V lost 0 bases to trimming and J lost 4 bases, with 6 bases between them. DNA of the CDR3: TGTGCCAGCAGTTTATCGTCAGGCTATGGCTACACCTTC. Translation gives CASSLSSGYGYTF.

The genes are TRBV6-2 or TRBV6-3 and TRBJ2-1, with D possibly being TRBD2 (6 bases). This CDR3 has 12 amino acids. Deletions cut 4 bases from V and 7 bases from J, with 8 bases between. CDR1 and CDR2 (germline): MNHEY, SVGEGT. CDR3 in DNA: TGTGCCAGCAGTTTCGGGGGAAATGAGCAGTTCTTC. Translated: CASSFGGNEQFF.

The chain uses TRBV18 and TRBJ2-7; 7 nucleotides match TRBD2. With 0 bases clipped from V and 7 bases from J, the junction kept 6 bases outside the gene matches. Looked up from germline, CDR1 is KGHSH and CDR2 is LQKENI. This CDR3 has 14 residues. The CDR3 loop reads CASSPPGGRWEQYF. The CDR3 DNA reads TGTGCCAGCTCACCACCCGGGGGGAGATGGGAGCAGTACTTC.

In this sample, this clone turned up once. This sequence joins TRBV29-1 and TRBJ1-3; the D is unclear. The CDR3 has 13 amino acids. CDR1 SQVTM and CDR2 ANQGSEA come from the germline V gene. The ends were cut back, 0 bases at V and 5 bases at J, with 8 bases in the middle. Here the CDR3 reads CSVEDRGRNTIYF. In DNA form, the CDR3 reads TGCAGCGTTGAAGATCGAGGGCGAAACACCATATATTTT. The full variable domain, completed using reference TRBV29-1 and TRBJ1-3, is SAVISQKPSRDICQRGTSLTIQCQVDSQVTMMFWYRQQPGQSLTLIATANQGSEATYESGFVIDKFPISRPNLTFSTLTVSNMSPEDSSIYLCSVEDRGRNTIYFGEGSWLTVV.

The chain couples TRBV7-2 to TRBJ2-4; 10 nucleotides agree with TRBD1. CDR1 is SGHTA and CDR2 is FQGNSA in the germline V gene. This CDR3 is 16 amino acids long. Trimming removed 3 bases from V and 5 bases from J; junction bases left unmatched: 7. CDR3 region: CASSLTGGASENIQYF. The DNA for the CDR3 is TGTGCCAGCAGCTTGACAGGGGGCGCCTCGGAAAACATTCAGTACTTC. Full variable domain (missing parts from reference TRBV7-2 and TRBJ2-4): GAGVSQSPSNKVTEKGKDVELRCDPISGHTALYWYRQSLGQGLEFLIYFQGNSAPDKSGLPSDRFSAERTGGSVSTLTIQRTQQEDSAVYLCASSLTGGASENIQYFGAGTRLSVL.

This clone appeared a few times. The V call is TRBV7-9, the J call TRBJ2-7; 10 nucleotides align to TRBD1. The ends lost 7 bases at V and 5 bases at J; junction bases unmatched: 8. Germline assignment: CDR1 SEHNR and CDR2 FQNEAQ (reference sequence). The length of the CDR3 is 14 residues. The CDR3 DNA sequence: TGTGCCAGCACCCGGACAGGGGGGATACACGAGCAGTACTTC. Its translation: CASTRTGGIHEQYF.

V gene TRBV9 combines with J gene TRBJ1-2; D may be TRBD1 (5 bases). CDR1 SGDLS and CDR2 YYNGEE come from the germline V gene. The ends were cut back, 0 bases at V and 4 bases at J, with 16 bases in the middle. CDR3 length: 16 residues. Written as DNA, the CDR3 is TGTGCCAGCAGCGTAGCGTTGGCGGGGGGGGTCTATGGCTACACCTTC. Translating it yields CASSVALAGGVYGYTF.

The chain has TRBV18 and TRBJ2-3, with D unclear. This CDR3 comprises 15 residues. Per the germline V gene, CDR1 is KGHSH and CDR2 is LQKENI. Trimming removed 4 bases from V and 1 base from J, with 12 bases in between. In DNA, the CDR3 is TGTGCCAGCTCACTACAAGACCCAGGCACAGATACGCAGTATTTT. It specifies CASSLQDPGTDTQYF.

The chain uses TRBV7-2 and TRBJ1-2, with D possibly matching TRBD1 (5 bases). The CDR3 runs to 14 residues. V was trimmed by 5 bases and J by 0 bases, leaving 10 bases between them. Germline lookup yields CDR1 SGHTA and CDR2 FQGNSA. The CDR3 spells CASSDRLSNYGYTF. CDR3 sequence (DNA): TGTGCCAGCAGCGACAGACTCTCTAACTATGGCTACACCTTC.

V is TRBV28 and J is TRBJ1-3; D not certain. Germline V gene sequence: CDR1 MDHEN, CDR2 SYDVKM. V lost 2 bases to trimming and J lost 2 bases, with 4 bases between them. The CDR3 contains 13 residues. The CDR3 region is CASSLGAGNTIYF. In nucleotides, the CDR3 is TGTGCCAGCAGTTTAGGGGCTGGAAACACCATATATTTT.

The V gene is TRBV5-4, the J gene TRBJ1-2; 9 bases agree with TRBD1. The CDR3 covers 12 residues. Germline assignment: CDR1 SGHNT and CDR2 YYREEE (reference sequence). V lost 4 bases and J lost 10; bases outside the gene matches: 5. CDR3 in DNA: TGTGCCAGCAGCCCGGGGACAGGGCTCTACACCTTC. Amino acids: CASSPGTGLYTF.

The chain links TRBV27 to TRBJ1-5; D may be TRBD1 (5 bases). The V gene lost 10 bases and the J gene lost 3 bases, with 13 bases spanning the gap. The CDR3 is 13 residues long. Germline CDR1 MNHEY, CDR2 SMNVEV (reference sequence). The CDR3 DNA reads as TGTGCCATTACAGACAGTTTCAATCAGCCCCAGCATTTT. Protein sequence: CAITDSFNQPQHF.

This chain uses TRBV6-5 with TRBJ1-1; 7 bases map to TRBD1. CDR3 size: 15 residues. V was clipped by 6 bases and J by 5 bases; unmatched bases: 12. Germline V gene lookup returns CDR1 MNHEY and CDR2 SVGAGI. In DNA form, the CDR3 reads TGTGCCAGCAGACTCGGGAGTCAGGGGGTAACTGAAGCTTTCTTT. Protein sequence: CASRLGSQGVTEAFF.

The chain uses TRBV7-9 and TRBJ2-7; 7 nucleotides match TRBD2. The J segment lost 0 bases and the V segment lost 5 bases, leaving 4 bases of the junction unmatched. The CDR3 has 14 residues. Germline V gives CDR1 SEHNR, CDR2 FQNEAQ (reference sequence). The CDR3 is CASSPRDYSYEQYF. DNA for the CDR3: TGTGCCAGCAGCCCGCGGGACTACTCCTACGAGCAGTACTTC.